This record concerns one T cell receptor beta chain sequence. Its antigen is as yet unknown. The data are from a study of OX40 agonist ivuxolimab in advanced cancers. Findings and limits, study-wide: More expanded clones were seen, on average, in CD8+ T cells than in CD4+.

The CDR3 is 13 amino acids. CDR1 and CDR2 (germline): KGHSH, LQKENI. V was trimmed by 6 bases and J by 10 bases, leaving 16 bases between them. The table came from immunoSEQ multiplex PCR; TCRdb's copy has only in-frame clones and leaves some out. The sample has about 40,000 clones, 70% to 90% seen once; the top ten hold about a sixth. The chain recombines TRBV18 with TRBJ2-4, with D possibly being TRBD1 (7 bases). This material consisted of CD4+ or CD8+ T cells sorted from blood, taken in a trial of the OX40 agonist ivuxolimab. This TCR was sampled from an adult with an advanced solid tumor such as melanoma, head and neck, liver or kidney cancer. CDR3 in DNA: TGTGCCAGCTCTCGGAGGGGGCAAGAGATTCAGTACTTC. This codes for CASSRRGQEIQYF.